These 29 T cell receptor beta chains were all obtained from the same sample, sequenced in a study of T cells in Graves' hyperthyroidism and ophthalmopathy. Researchers took RNA transcripts and amplified the TCR beta CDR3 regions from them. Carried out on the TCR CDR3, a first-round RT-PCR used the HTBI primer set. One entry per CDR3 protein, called by TCRdb with MiXCR from the multiplex PCR reads. The sample consists of under 650,000 distinct CDR3 sequences, under 20% of them appearing once. The material sequenced was blood. The source of these receptors is a woman younger than 45 with Graves' hyperthyroidism.

In this sample, this clonotype turned up many times. The V call is TRBV28, the J call TRBJ1-4; 9 nucleotides agree with TRBD1. This CDR3 comprises 15 residues. V gave up 0 bases and J gave up 4 bases; unmatched junction bases: 0. CDR1 and CDR2 (germline): MDHEN, SYDVKM. The DNA of the CDR3 is TGTGCCAGCAGTTTATGGGGACAGGGTAATGAAAAACTGTTTTTT. Its protein product is CASSLWGQGNEKLFF.

This chain joins TRBV11-2 and TRBJ2-6; D ambiguous. The V and J ends lost 5 bases and 2 bases respectively, with 10 bases between them. Germline V gene lookup returns CDR1 SGHAT and CDR2 FQNNGV. The CDR3 is made up of 15 amino acids. The CDR3 nucleotides are TGTGCCAGCAGCCCTCTCGAGCCTGGGGCCAACGTCCTGACTTTC. Its protein product is CASSPLEPGANVLTF.

The rearrangement joins TRBV9 to TRBJ2-1; a weak D match, TRBD2 (6 bases). The V end was cut by 0 bases, the J end by 6 bases, with 19 bases between. CDR1 is SGDLS and CDR2 is YYNGEE in the germline V gene. The CDR3 spans 17 residues. CDR3 in amino acids: CASSVAPGREVSNEQFF. Written as DNA, the CDR3 is TGTGCCAGCAGCGTAGCTCCGGGCAGGGAGGTCAGCAATGAGCAGTTCTTC.

This clonotype was seen ten or more times. V is TRBV28 and J is TRBJ2-3, with D possibly matching TRBD2 (6 bases). CDR3 length: 14 residues. CDR1 MDHEN and CDR2 SYDVKM come from the germline V gene. V was cut by 3 bases and J by 1 base, with 8 bases left in between. CDR3 in DNA: TGTGCCAGCAGTTTTAGCGGAGGCACAGATACGCAGTATTTT. Amino acid sequence: CASSFSGGTDTQYF.

Many counts were recorded for this clonotype. This rearrangement joins TRBV6-1 to TRBJ2-3; D is undetermined. The CDR3 is 13 amino acids. The V and J ends lost 4 bases and 3 bases respectively, with 8 bases between them. The V gene's germline CDR1 is MNHNS and CDR2 SASEGT. The CDR3 spells CASSVPATDTQYF. The CDR3 bases are TGTGCCAGCAGTGTTCCGGCGACAGATACGCAGTATTTT.

In its sample, this clonotype was seen many times. The CDR3 DNA is TGTGCCAGCAGTTCGAGACAGGCAGAGACCCAGTACTTC. Its translation: CASSSRQAETQYF. The chain is built from TRBV2 and TRBJ2-5, with D perhaps TRBD1 (6 bases). The V end was cut by 5 bases, the J end by 4 bases, with 11 bases between. Germline V CDR1 and CDR2: SNHLY, FYNNEI. CDR3 length: 13 residues.

This clonotype was picked up a small number of times. One junction end disagrees with the germline gene, perhaps due to a read error. The V gene is TRBV28, the J gene TRBJ2-7, with D unclear. CDR1 and CDR2 (germline): MDHEN, SYDVKM. This CDR3 comprises 16 residues. The CDR3 protein is CASRTFASPLSYEQHF. The CDR3 coding sequence is TGTGCCAGCAGAACATTTGCCTCCCCCCTTTCCTACGAGCAGCACTTC.

V usage is TRBV19 and J usage is TRBJ1-1; unclear D gene. The length of the CDR3 is 12 residues. The germline V gene has CDR1 LNHDA and CDR2 SQIVND (reference sequence). The V end was cut by 6 bases, the J end by 4 bases, with 9 bases between. In DNA, the CDR3 is TGTGCCAGTAGCAGGAAGGGCACTGAAGCTTTCTTT. This translates into CASSRKGTEAFF.

This clonotype turned up a few times. The CDR3 loop reads CASSPLYVGELFF. The CDR3 DNA sequence: TGTGCCAGCAGCCCCCTTTACGTCGGGGAGCTGTTTTTT. This rearrangement joins TRBV11-2 to TRBJ2-2, with D uncertain. This CDR3 spans 13 amino acids. The V end lost 5 bases, the J end lost 7 bases, and 11 bases lay between the germline ends. The V gene's germline CDR1 is SGHAT and CDR2 FQNNGV.

A remark on this clonotype: The junction does not match germline at one end; this may be a read error. J is TRBJ1-6 and V is TRBV28; TRBD1 is a possible D gene (5 bases). The CDR3 is made up of 15 amino acids. Germline CDR1 is MDHEN and CDR2 is SYDVKM. The CDR3 is CASGGPRAVGSPLHF. The CDR3 nucleotides read TGTGCCAGCGGGGGACCTAGGGCTGTGGGTTCACCCCTCCACTTC.

This clonotype has at least ten counts. V and J are TRBV3-1 and TRBJ2-7, with a tentative D call TRBD2 (5 bases). The CDR3 totals 15 residues. V was clipped by 1 base and J by 3 bases, with 13 bases between them. Germline V gene data show CDR1 as LGHDT and CDR2 as YNNKEL (reference sequence). The CDR3 here is CASSQGPSPLYEQYF. DNA of the CDR3: TGTGCCAGCAGCCAAGGCCCTAGCCCCCTCTACGAGCAGTACTTC.

This clonotype was seen at least ten times. The gene calls are TRBV7-9 and TRBJ1-3; D gene uncertain. Germline values: CDR1 SEHNR, CDR2 FQNEAQ (reference sequence). V was cut by 3 bases and J by 0 bases, with 9 bases left in between. The CDR3 covers 15 residues. The CDR3: CASSFLITSGNTIYF. For the CDR3, the DNA is TGTGCCAGCAGCTTCCTTATTACCTCTGGAAACACCATATATTTT.

This clonotype was picked up many times. The V call is TRBV2, the J call TRBJ2-1; D possibly uses TRBD1 or TRBD2 (5 bases each). Germline V gene lookup returns CDR1 SNHLY and CDR2 FYNNEI. V was clipped by 5 bases and J by 2 bases, with 16 bases between them. CDR3 length equals 16 residues. The CDR3 DNA reads TGTGCCAGCAGTCGAGACCCCGGGACGGCCTACAATGAGCAGTTCTTC. Protein: CASSRDPGTAYNEQFF.

Here the CDR3 reads CAWRQGGEQYF. CDR3 coding DNA: TGTGCCTGGAGACAGGGAGGCGAGCAGTACTTC. The chain carries TRBV30 and TRBJ2-7; D is perhaps TRBD1 or TRBD2 (6 bases each). Per germline, CDR1 GTSNPN and CDR2 SVGIG (reference sequence). V lost 3 bases, J lost 6 bases, and 9 bases lay in between. The CDR3 runs to 11 residues.

At least ten counts were recorded for this clonotype. The chain has TRBV6-1 and TRBJ1-4, with 9 bases lining up with TRBD1. The CDR3 runs to 15 residues. The V gene's germline CDR1 is MNHNS and CDR2 SASEGT. The trim removed 6 bases at V and 3 bases at J, leaving 5 bases unmatched. The CDR3 loop reads CASRTRTGANEKLFF. Written as DNA, the CDR3 is TGTGCCAGCAGAACGCGGACAGGGGCTAATGAAAAACTGTTTTTT.

This clonotype was found many times. The chain uses TRBV7-2 and TRBJ2-7, with 12 bases aligning to TRBD2. Germline V gene data show CDR1 as SGHTA and CDR2 as FQGNSA. After removal of 4 bases from V and 4 bases from J, the junction contained 2 bases not matched to a gene. This CDR3 has 14 amino acids. The CDR3 DNA reads TGTGCCAGCAGCTGGGGACTAGCGGGTTACGAGCAGTACTTC. Protein product: CASSWGLAGYEQYF.

Only a few counts were recorded for this clonotype. The V call is TRBV6-1, the J call TRBJ2-3; the match to TRBD2 covers 7 bases. V trimming: 7 bases; J trimming: 2 bases; junction bases outside the gene matches: 6. Germline V lookup: CDR1 MNHNS, CDR2 SASEGT. CDR3 length: 14 residues. CDR3 residues: CASKEGLLTDTQYF. DNA for the CDR3: TGTGCCAGCAAAGAGGGACTACTCACAGATACGCAGTATTTT.

This clonotype was seen only a few times. CDR3 loop: CASSPQGDSNQPQHF. The CDR3 DNA follows: TGTGCCAGCAGTCCCCAGGGGGATAGCAATCAGCCCCAGCATTTT. The chain uses TRBV27 and TRBJ1-5; TRBD1 aligns across 7 bases. This CDR3 has 15 amino acids. The ends lost 5 bases at V and 0 bases at J; junction bases unmatched: 4. Germline assignment: CDR1 MNHEY and CDR2 SMNVEV (reference sequence).

This clonotype has a count of ten or more. V is TRBV7-9 and J is TRBJ2-1; D may be TRBD1 (6 bases). This CDR3 spans 15 amino acids. Germline loops: CDR1 SEHNR, CDR2 FQNEAQ (reference sequence). V dropped 8 bases and J dropped 2 bases, with 16 bases sitting between them. DNA for the CDR3: TGTGCCAGCGTAGGGGGTCGGATCACCTACAATGAGCAGTTCTTC. This sequence encodes CASVGGRITYNEQFF. Full variable domain (rest looked up from reference TRBV7-9 and TRBJ2-1): DTGVSQNPRHKITKRGQNVTFRCDPISEHNRLYWYRQTLGQGPEFLTYFQNEAQLEKSRLLSDRFSAERPKGSFSTLEIQRTEQGDSAMYLCASVGGRITYNEQFFGPGTRLTVL.

J is TRBJ1-2 and V is TRBV7-2; tentatively, D is TRBD1 (5 bases). The CDR3 is 14 residues long. V lost 5 bases, J lost 1 base, and 11 bases lay in between. Germline CDR1 reads SGHTA; CDR2 reads FQGNSA. The CDR3 coding sequence is TGTGCCAGCAGCATCCTAGACAGTAACTATGGCTACACCTTC. Translating gives CASSILDSNYGYTF.

V is TRBV12-3 or TRBV12-4 and J is TRBJ1-3; weak D call: TRBD1 (5 bases). This CDR3 has 14 residues. V was trimmed by 2 bases and J by 2 bases, leaving 7 bases between them. The CDR3 spells CASSLMGAGNTIYF. The CDR3 region has the DNA TGTGCCAGCAGTTTAATGGGGGCTGGAAACACCATATATTTT.

This clonotype appeared a few times. This sequence joins TRBV5-5 and TRBJ2-5; 7 nucleotides match TRBD1. The junction had 2 bases not matched to a gene; V was cut back by 3 bases and J by 0 bases. The CDR3 consists of 14 residues. Germline CDR1 and CDR2: SGHKS and YYEKEE (reference sequence). The CDR3 coding sequence is TGTGCCAGCAGCTGGGACAGTAACCAAGAGACCCAGTACTTC. The encoded protein is CASSWDSNQETQYF.

The table lists this clonotype with many counts. This rearrangement joins TRBV12-3 or TRBV12-4 to TRBJ2-1, with D hard to call. The CDR3 consists of 13 residues. V lost 5 bases and J lost 0, with 5 bases in between. The CDR3 loop reads CASSPSSYNEQFF. The CDR3 DNA sequence: TGTGCCAGCAGTCCCAGCTCCTACAATGAGCAGTTCTTC.

This clonotype was observed at least ten times. The rearrangement links TRBV6-2 or TRBV6-3 to TRBJ2-7; 7 bases are shared with TRBD2. Germline CDR1 reads MNHEY; CDR2 reads SVGEGT. The CDR3 has 12 residues. Trimming at V came to 8 bases and at J to 4 bases, leaving 5 bases not matched to a gene. In nucleotides, the CDR3 is TGTGCCAGCGGGAGGGCCGGGTACGAGCAGTACTTC. Its protein is CASGRAGYEQYF.

This clonotype occurred a few times. The CDR3 DNA follows: TGTGCCAGCTCACCACGGGAAGGGGCGGACTATGGCTACACCTTC. This codes for CASSPREGADYGYTF. V usage is TRBV18 and J usage is TRBJ1-2, with D tentatively TRBD1 (5 bases). The V end lost 1 base, the J end lost 3 bases, and 12 bases lay between the germline ends. The CDR3 length is 15 residues. The germline V gene has CDR1 KGHSH and CDR2 LQKENI.

This clonotype was picked up a small number of times. The chain joins TRBV29-1 to TRBJ2-1; 12 nucleotides agree with TRBD2. J lost 5 bases, V lost 3 bases, and 8 bases had no gene match. The germline CDR1 and CDR2 sequences are SQVTM and ANQGSEA. The CDR3 has 16 amino acids. DNA of the CDR3: TGCAGCGTTGAGGGGTGGACTAGCGGGGAGAACAATGAGCAGTTCTTC. This encodes CSVEGWTSGENNEQFF.

This clonotype appeared many times. The rearrangement links TRBV2 to TRBJ2-7; TRBD2 matches at 8 bases. The CDR3 loop spans 16 amino acids. J gave up 5 bases and V 4 bases, and 13 bases lay outside the gene matches. Germline V gene lookup returns CDR1 SNHLY and CDR2 FYNNEI. This CDR3 reads CASSVGLAKRKNEQYF. For the CDR3, the DNA is TGTGCCAGCAGTGTAGGACTAGCTAAAAGGAAGAACGAGCAGTACTTC.

This clonotype was counted at least ten times. The chain uses TRBV7-2 and TRBJ2-5; 9 bases match TRBD1. V lost 10 bases, J lost 1 base, and 7 bases stayed unmatched. Germline V gene lookup returns CDR1 SGHTA and CDR2 FQGNSA. The CDR3 sequence is 14 residues long. The CDR3 spells CATNDRGGQETQYF. The CDR3 DNA is TGTGCCACCAATGACAGGGGGGGCCAAGAGACCCAGTACTTC.

This clonotype was seen repeatedly, ten times or more. The gene calls are TRBV12-3 or TRBV12-4 and TRBJ1-2; TRBD1 matches at 7 bases. The V segment lost 3 bases and the J segment 7 bases; nucleotides outside the gene matches: 14. This CDR3 has 16 residues. CDR3 bases: TGTGCCAGCAGTTTCCAATCGACAGGGTACCCGCCTGGCTACACCTTC. Protein sequence: CASSFQSTGYPPGYTF.